This T cell receptor (beta chain) emerged from a study of OX40 agonist ivuxolimab in advanced cancers. At the level of the study: Head and neck, renal cell, melanoma or hepatocellular carcinoma were the cancers that dose-escalation patients had. It was permissible to have had prior anti-PD-1, anti-PD-L1 or anti-CTLA-4 therapy, and around 40% had some. General observations from the study: By week 6 at 0.1 to 3.0 mg/kg, blood CD4+ and CD8+ T cells had expanded clonally.

Sequenced by immunoSEQ multiplex PCR; TCRdb stores in-frame clones only, minus some. The repertoire has some 70,000 clones, around 93% of them found once; the top ten carry 0.3% to 0.35%. The germline gives CDR1 SNHLY, CDR2 FYNNEI. The CDR3 length is 14 residues. Germline trimming cut 5 bases from V and 10 bases from J; bases unmatched to any gene: 8. In the case of this clone: Its antigen is unknown.

This sequence originates from an adult with an advanced solid tumor such as melanoma, head and neck, liver or kidney cancer. This material consisted of CD4+ or CD8+ T cells sorted from blood, taken in a trial of the OX40 agonist ivuxolimab. J is TRBJ2-1 and V is TRBV2; 10 bases match TRBD2. DNA of the CDR3: TGTGCCAGCAGTCCCAGCGGGAGGGCCATGGAGCAGTTCTTC. It yields the protein CASSPSGRAMEQFF.